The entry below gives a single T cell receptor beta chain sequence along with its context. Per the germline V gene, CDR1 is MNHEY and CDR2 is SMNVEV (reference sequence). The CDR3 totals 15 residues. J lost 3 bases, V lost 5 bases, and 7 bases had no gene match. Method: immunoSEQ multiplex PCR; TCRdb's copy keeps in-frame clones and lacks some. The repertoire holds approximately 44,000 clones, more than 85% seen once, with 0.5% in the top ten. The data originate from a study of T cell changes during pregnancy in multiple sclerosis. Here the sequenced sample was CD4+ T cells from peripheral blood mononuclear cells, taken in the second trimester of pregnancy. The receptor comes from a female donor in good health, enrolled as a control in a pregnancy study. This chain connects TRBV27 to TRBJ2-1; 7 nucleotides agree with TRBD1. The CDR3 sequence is CASSNRGKDYNEQFF. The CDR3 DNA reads TGTGCCAGCAGTAACAGGGGTAAGGACTACAATGAGCAGTTCTTC.